This T cell receptor beta chain was recovered during a study of blood T cell repertoires in COVID-19 (dated by TCRdb to the early 2020s). About the investigation overall: The collaborator samples originated in the United States, Italy and Spain and spanned the acute and convalescent phases of COVID-19. The material from the prospective study consisted of cDNA or gDNA derived from T cells, B-cell-depleted T cells, or PBMCs. Deeply sampled blood TCRbeta repertoires from subjects exposed to, actively infected with, or recovered from COVID-19 were included in the dataset. The repertoires were released in a freely available public database meant as a resource for research on the immune response to SARS-CoV-2. The samples were drawn from two sources: the first 160 participants of the ongoing ImmuneRACE study, and approximately 1,300 subjects contributed by 6 global collaborators. Sample metadata almost always included a de-identified subject ID, COVID-19 status, age in years and sex. Where available, HLA class I and class II types were taken from metadata supplied by the sample provider and were not determined by assay-based typing.

TCRbeta CDR3 regions were amplified from genomic DNA using the immunoSEQ Assay, a bias-controlled multiplex PCR. Regarding the original processing steps: Nucleated cell counts per sample were estimated from amplification of reference gene primers within the assay. To quantify the absolute abundance of each unique TCRbeta CDR3 rearrangement, sequence reads were collapsed and filtered. For each sample, productive Simpson clonality was calculated as the square root of Simpson's diversity index over productive rearrangements. This immuneACCESS table, as held by TCRdb, lists in-frame sequences with V and J called but not all clones. Of the missing ones, under half trace to an unresolved V gene in checked studies; the others have no known cause. V, J and clone size are those of that table, while D and trimming were read from the DNA. Within this sample are over 80,000 clones, with around 87% of them counted one time only. The leading ten clones occupy just under 20% of the sample.

V and J are trimmed by 5 bases and 4 bases, and the gene matches miss 3 bases of the junction. Taken from cysteine to phenylalanine, the CDR3 has 14 residues. The CDR3 DNA has 42 bases and is translated from base 1. The germline V gene supplies CDR1 SGHAT and CDR2 FQNNGV. Each collaborating institution followed its own protocols to collect whole blood in K2EDTA tubes. For TCRbeta analysis, collaborators shipped samples as frozen whole blood, isolated PBMCs, or DNA extracted from either of those sample types. What the research found in general, with its limitations: Clinical and demographic metadata were provided uncurated, with the amount varying by source and participant.

As regards this clone: Its antigen remains undetermined. The sample holds no much larger clone one base away, and base qualities are not on file.

The sequence was obtained from a human donor in a cohort sampled during active COVID-19. Recombination connected TRBV11-2 to TRBJ1-2; 11 central bases correspond to TRBD1. The specimen was peripheral blood. The nucleotide sequence is given as TGTGCCAGCAGCCGTGGGACAGGGGGCTATGGCTACACCTTC. The resulting protein is CASSRGTGGYGYTF.